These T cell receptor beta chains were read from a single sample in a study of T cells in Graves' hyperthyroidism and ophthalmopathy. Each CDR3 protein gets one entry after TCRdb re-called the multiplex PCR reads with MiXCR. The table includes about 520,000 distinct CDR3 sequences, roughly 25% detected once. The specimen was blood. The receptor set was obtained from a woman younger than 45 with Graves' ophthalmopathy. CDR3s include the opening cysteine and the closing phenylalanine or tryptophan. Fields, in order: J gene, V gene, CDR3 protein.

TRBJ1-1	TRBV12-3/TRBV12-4	CASSPRVGKAFF
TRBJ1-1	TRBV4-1	CASSHELGQAFF
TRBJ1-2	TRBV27	CASSLTVANYGYTF
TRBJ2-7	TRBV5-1	CASSRTSGWPEQYF
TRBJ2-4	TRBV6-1	CASDRTPGMNIQYF
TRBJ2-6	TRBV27	CASSLEGFGANVLTF
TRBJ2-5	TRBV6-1	CASSEGLLAGILETQYF
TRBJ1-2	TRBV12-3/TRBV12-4	CASSLTIRGYTF
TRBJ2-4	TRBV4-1	CASSKLNKPGDIQYF
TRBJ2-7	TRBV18	CASSPPGTLRGYEQYF
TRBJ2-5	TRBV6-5	CASSYPTGAGETQYF
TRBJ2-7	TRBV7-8	CASSLEDLGRGGYEQYF
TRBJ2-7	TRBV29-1	CSVAQGGQGSYEQYF
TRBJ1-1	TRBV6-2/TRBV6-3	CASIPGQGKTLNTEAFF